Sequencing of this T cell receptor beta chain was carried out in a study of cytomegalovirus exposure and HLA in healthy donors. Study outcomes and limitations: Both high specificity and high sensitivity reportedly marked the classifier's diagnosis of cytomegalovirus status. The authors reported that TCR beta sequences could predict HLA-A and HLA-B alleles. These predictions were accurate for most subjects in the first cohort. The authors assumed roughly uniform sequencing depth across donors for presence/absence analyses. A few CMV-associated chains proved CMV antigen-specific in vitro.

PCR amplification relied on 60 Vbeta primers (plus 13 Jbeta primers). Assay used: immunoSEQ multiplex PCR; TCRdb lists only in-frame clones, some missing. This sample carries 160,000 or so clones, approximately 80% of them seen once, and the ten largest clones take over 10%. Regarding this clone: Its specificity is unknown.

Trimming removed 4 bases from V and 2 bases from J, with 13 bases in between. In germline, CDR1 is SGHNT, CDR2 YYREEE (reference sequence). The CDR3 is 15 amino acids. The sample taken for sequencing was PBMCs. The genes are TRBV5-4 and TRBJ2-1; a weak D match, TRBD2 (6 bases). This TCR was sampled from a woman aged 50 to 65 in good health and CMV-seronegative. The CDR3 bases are TGTGCCAGCAGCCCTGACCCGGGAGCCTACAATGAGCAGTTCTTC. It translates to CASSPDPGAYNEQFF.